By proportion, the clone carrying this TCR beta chain is medium-sized. TCRdb's copy holds only in-frame clones and misses some; the assay was immunoSEQ multiplex PCR. The sample contains 10,000 to 15,000 clones, over 20% of which appear only once. These data belong to a study of sequential checkpoint blockade in melanoma. Across the study: Matched biopsies came pretreatment and at week 13 for some 21 patients.

Treatment described: randomized to nivolumab then ipilimumab (arm A) or the reverse (arm B). This TCR came from a human donor with melanoma. Sequenced here: tumor tissue (inferred from file names), sampled from a patient given nivolumab and ipilimumab in sequence.

CDR3 DNA sequence: TGTGCCAGCAGCGTAGGGGGAGGGCAGGGAGAGACCCAGTACTTC. Translation: CASSVGGGQGETQYF. The V gene is TRBV9, the J gene TRBJ2-5, with 7 nucleotides matching TRBD2. Trimming at V came to 0 bases and at J to 4 bases, leaving 6 bases not matched to a gene. Germline assignment: CDR1 SGDLS and CDR2 YYNGEE. The CDR3 totals 15 residues.